Each of the 5 T cell receptor beta chains below was sequenced from the same sample in a study of CD8 T cells in Susac syndrome. An input of about 0.5 to 1 ug of RNA was subjected to reverse transcription using random hexamers. TCRdb reprocessed the immunoSEQ multiplex PCR reads via MiXCR and lists one record per CDR3 protein. Counted here are hundreds of thousands of distinct CDR3 sequences, just under 95% occurring once; the ten biggest clones make up around 0.067%. Sequencing input: CD4+ T cells from PBMCs. Source of these receptors: a human donor with multiple sclerosis.

The chain recombines TRBV29-1 with TRBJ2-7; D not certain. The CDR3 runs to 10 residues. Germline loops: CDR1 SQVTM, CDR2 ANQGSEA. This CDR3 is CSVGTYEQYF. The CDR3 DNA follows: TGCAGTGTCGGAACCTACGAGCAGTACTTC.

V and J are TRBV7-9 and TRBJ2-3; D ambiguous. Trimming pared 3 bases from V and 9 bases from J, leaving 10 bases between. In germline, CDR1 is SEHNR, CDR2 FQNEAQ (reference sequence). This CDR3 spans 12 amino acids. CDR3 sequence: CASSFWVDTQYF. In nucleotides, the CDR3 is TGTGCCAGCAGCTTTTGGGTAGACACGCAGTATTTT.

This chain uses TRBV13 with TRBJ1-2, with 9 bases matching TRBD1. V shed 5 bases, J shed 4 bases, and the junction held 11 bases outside the gene matches. The V gene's germline CDR1 is PRHDT and CDR2 FYEKMQ (reference sequence). The length of the CDR3 is 16 residues. The CDR3 nucleotides are TGTGCCAGCAGCCTCCACCCCGGGACAGGGACCTATGGCTACACCTTC. Translating gives CASSLHPGTGTYGYTF.

The chain has TRBV19 and TRBJ1-5; 7 bases are shared with TRBD1. From germline, CDR1 is LNHDA and CDR2 SQIVND (reference sequence). The CDR3 covers 16 residues. After removal of 9 bases from V and 4 bases from J, the junction contained 15 bases not matched to a gene. CDR3 bases: TGTGCCAGCGCTATTCGACAGGGACTAGGGAATCAGCCCCAGCATTTT. Translation gives CASAIRQGLGNQPQHF.

The chain is built from TRBV6-2 or TRBV6-3 and TRBJ1-1; possible D gene TRBD1, 5 bases. The V end lost 2 bases, the J end lost 5 bases, and 18 bases lay between the germline ends. This CDR3 contains 16 residues. Germline V gene sequence: CDR1 MNHEY, CDR2 SVGEGT. The CDR3 protein is CASSYSAGGYRTEAFF. In nucleotides, the CDR3 is TGTGCCAGCAGTTACAGCGCGGGGGGTTACCGGACTGAAGCTTTCTTT.